The following is a T cell receptor beta chain sequence with its context. Recruits, aged 18 to 89 years, lived in around 24 US areas. This record comes from a study of blood T cell repertoires in COVID-19. The protocol was immunoSEQ multiplex PCR, while the TCRdb copy is restricted to in-frame clones and leaves out a portion. This sample yields 130,000 to 150,000 clones, of which about 89% are seen a single time; roughly 10% belongs to the top ten. Germline CDR1 reads SEHNR; CDR2 reads FQNEAQ (reference sequence). There are 16 residues in the CDR3. Germline trimming cut 6 bases from V and 5 bases from J; bases unmatched to any gene: 9.

This clonotype was obtained from a man aged 60-69 years who had recovered from COVID-19. The sequencing input was PBMCs or T cells enriched from blood (not recorded which). The chain joins TRBV7-9 to TRBJ2-2; the match to TRBD2 covers 10 bases. For the CDR3, the DNA is TGTGCCAGCAGTTCTCGTCTAGCGGGAGTTACCGGGGAGCTGTTTTTT. It yields the protein CASSSRLAGVTGELFF.